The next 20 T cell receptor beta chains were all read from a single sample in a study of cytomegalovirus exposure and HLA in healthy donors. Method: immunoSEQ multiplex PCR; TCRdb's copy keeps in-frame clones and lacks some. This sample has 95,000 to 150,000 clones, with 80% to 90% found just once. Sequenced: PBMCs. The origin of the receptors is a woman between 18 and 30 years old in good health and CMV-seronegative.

CDR3 sequence reads: CAWSVGGAVGYGYTF. The CDR3 DNA reads TGTGCCTGGAGTGTTGGGGGGGCGGTCGGCTATGGCTACACCTTC. The gene calls are TRBV30 and TRBJ1-2, with D possibly TRBD1 on 6 matching bases. Germline loops: CDR1 GTSNPN, CDR2 SVGIG (reference sequence). The CDR3 runs 15 residues. V lost 0 bases, J lost 4 bases, and 15 bases lay in between.

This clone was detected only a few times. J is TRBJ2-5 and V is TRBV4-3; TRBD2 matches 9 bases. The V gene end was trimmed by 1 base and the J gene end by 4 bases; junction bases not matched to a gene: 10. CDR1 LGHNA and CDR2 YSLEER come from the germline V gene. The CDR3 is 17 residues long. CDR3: CASSQAWGREGLETQYF. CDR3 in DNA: TGCGCCAGCAGCCAAGCGTGGGGGCGGGAGGGCCTAGAGACCCAGTACTTC.

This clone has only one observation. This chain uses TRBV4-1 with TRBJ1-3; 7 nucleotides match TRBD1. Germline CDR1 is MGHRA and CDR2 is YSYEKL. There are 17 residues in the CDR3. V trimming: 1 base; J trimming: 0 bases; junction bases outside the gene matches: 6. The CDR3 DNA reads TGCGCCAGCAGCCAAGTGAGGACAGGCAGCTCTGGAAACACCATATATTTT. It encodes CASSQVRTGSSGNTIYF.

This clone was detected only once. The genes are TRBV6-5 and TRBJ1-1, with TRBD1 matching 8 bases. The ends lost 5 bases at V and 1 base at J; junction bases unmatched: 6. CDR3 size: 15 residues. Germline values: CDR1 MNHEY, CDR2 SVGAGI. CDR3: CASSKRTGTNTEAFF. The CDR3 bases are TGTGCCAGCAGTAAGAGGACAGGGACGAACACTGAAGCTTTCTTT.

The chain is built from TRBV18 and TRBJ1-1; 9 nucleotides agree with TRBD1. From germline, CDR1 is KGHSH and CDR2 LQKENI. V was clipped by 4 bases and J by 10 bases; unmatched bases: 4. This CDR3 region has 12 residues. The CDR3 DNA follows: TGTGCCAGCTCACGACAGGACAGGGGAGCTTTCTTT. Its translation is CASSRQDRGAFF.

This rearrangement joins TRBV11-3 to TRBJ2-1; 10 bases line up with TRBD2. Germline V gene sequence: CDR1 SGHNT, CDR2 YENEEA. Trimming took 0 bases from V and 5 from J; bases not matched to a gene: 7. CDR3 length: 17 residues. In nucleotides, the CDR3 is TGTGCCAGCAGCTTAGAGCAGCTAGCGGGAGCTAACAATGAGCAGTTCTTC. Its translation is CASSLEQLAGANNEQFF. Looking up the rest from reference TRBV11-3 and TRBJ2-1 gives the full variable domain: EAGVVQSPRYKIIEKKQPVAFWCNPISGHNTLYWYLQNLGQGPELLIRYENEEAVDDSQLPKDRFSAERLKGVDSTLKIQPAELGDSAVYLCASSLEQLAGANNEQFFGPGTRLTVL.

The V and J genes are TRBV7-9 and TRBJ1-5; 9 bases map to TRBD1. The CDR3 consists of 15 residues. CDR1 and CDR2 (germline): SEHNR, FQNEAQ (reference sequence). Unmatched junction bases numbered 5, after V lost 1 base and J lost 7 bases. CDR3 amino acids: CASSLEQGAGQPQHF. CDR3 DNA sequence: TGTGCCAGCAGCTTAGAACAGGGGGCAGGGCAGCCCCAGCATTTT.

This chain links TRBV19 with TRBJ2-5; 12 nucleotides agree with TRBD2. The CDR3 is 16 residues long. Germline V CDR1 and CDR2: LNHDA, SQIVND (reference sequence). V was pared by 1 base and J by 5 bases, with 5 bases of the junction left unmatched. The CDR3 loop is CASSIGLAGGPETQYF. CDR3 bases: TGTGCCAGTAGTATAGGGCTAGCGGGAGGGCCGGAGACCCAGTACTTC.

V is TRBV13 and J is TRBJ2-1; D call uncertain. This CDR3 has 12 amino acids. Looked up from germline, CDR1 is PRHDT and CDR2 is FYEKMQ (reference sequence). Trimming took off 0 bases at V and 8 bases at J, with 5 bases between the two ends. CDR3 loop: CASSLGRYEQFF. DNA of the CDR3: TGTGCCAGCAGCTTAGGTCGGTATGAGCAGTTCTTC.

The CDR3: CASSEGTGGTQHF. As DNA, the CDR3 is TGTGCCAGCAGCGAGGGGACAGGGGGGACCCAGCATTTT. The chain combines TRBV9 with TRBJ1-5, with TRBD1 matching 11 bases. The V and J ends lost 3 bases and 11 bases, in that order; junction bases with no gene match: 4. Germline V CDR1 and CDR2: SGDLS, YYNGEE. The CDR3 has 13 residues.

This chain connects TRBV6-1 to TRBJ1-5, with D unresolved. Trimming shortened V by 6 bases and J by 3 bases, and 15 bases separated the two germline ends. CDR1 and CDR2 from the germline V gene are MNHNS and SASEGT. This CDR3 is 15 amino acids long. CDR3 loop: CASRTTPQYNQPQHF. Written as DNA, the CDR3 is TGTGCCAGCAGAACCACCCCACAGTACAATCAGCCCCAGCATTTT.

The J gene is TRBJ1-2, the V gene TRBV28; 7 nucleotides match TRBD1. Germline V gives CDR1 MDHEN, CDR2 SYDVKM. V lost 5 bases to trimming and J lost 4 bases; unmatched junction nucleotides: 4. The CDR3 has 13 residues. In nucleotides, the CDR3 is TGTGCCAGCAGTACGGGACAGCTCTATGGCTACACCTTC. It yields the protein CASSTGQLYGYTF.

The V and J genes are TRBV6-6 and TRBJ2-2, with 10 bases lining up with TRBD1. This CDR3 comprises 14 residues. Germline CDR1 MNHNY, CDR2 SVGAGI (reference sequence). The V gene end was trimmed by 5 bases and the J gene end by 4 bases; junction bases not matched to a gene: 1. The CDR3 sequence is CASSRTGGTGELFF. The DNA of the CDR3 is TGTGCCAGCAGTCGGACAGGGGGCACCGGGGAGCTGTTTTTT.

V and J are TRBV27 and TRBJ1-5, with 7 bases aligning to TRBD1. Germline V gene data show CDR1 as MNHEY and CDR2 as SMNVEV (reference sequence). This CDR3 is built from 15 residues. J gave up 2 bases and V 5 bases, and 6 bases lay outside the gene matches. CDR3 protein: CASSLTTGGNQPQHF. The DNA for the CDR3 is TGTGCCAGCAGTCTAACTACAGGGGGCAATCAGCCCCAGCATTTT.

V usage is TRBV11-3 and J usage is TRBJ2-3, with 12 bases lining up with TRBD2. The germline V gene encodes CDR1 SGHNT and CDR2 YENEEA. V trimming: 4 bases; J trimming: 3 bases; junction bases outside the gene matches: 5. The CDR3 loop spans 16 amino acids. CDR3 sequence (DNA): TGTGCCAGCAGCTCAGGTGGACTAGCGGGAACAGATACGCAGTATTTT. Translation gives CASSSGGLAGTDTQYF.

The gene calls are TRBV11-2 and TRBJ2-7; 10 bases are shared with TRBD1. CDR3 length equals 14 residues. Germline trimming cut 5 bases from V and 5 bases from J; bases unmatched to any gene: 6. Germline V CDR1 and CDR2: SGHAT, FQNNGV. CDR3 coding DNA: TGTGCCAGCAGCAAACGACAGGGGGCGAACGAGCAGTACTTC. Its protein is CASSKRQGANEQYF.

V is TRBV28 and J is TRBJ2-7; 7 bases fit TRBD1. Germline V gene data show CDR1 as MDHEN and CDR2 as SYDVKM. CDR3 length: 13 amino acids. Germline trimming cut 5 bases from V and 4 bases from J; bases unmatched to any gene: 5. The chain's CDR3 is CASSRGQPYEQYF. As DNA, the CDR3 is TGTGCCAGCAGTCGGGGACAGCCGTACGAGCAGTACTTC. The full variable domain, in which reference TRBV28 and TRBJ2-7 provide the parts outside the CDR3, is DVKVTQSSRYLVKRTGEKVFLECVQDMDHENMFWYRQDPGLGLRLIYFSYDVKMKEKGDIPEGYSVSREKKERFSLILESASTNQTSMYLCASSRGQPYEQYFGPGTRLTVT.

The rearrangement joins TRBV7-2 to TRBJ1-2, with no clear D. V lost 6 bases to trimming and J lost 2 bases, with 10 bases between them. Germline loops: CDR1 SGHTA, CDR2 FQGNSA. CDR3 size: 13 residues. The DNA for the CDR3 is TGTGCCAGCAGTTTTGACACAAACTATGGCTACACCTTC. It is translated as CASSFDTNYGYTF.

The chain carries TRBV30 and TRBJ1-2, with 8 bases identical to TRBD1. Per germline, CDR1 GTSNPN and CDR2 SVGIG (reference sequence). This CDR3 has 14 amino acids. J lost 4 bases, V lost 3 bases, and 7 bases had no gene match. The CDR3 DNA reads TGTGCCTGGAGCCGCGACAGGGGCTTCTATGGCTACACCTTC. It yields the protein CAWSRDRGFYGYTF.

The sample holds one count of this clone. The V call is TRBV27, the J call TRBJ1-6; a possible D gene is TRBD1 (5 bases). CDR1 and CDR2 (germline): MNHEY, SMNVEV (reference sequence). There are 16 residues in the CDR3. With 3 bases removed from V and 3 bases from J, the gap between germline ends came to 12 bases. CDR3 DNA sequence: TGTGCCAGCAGTTTCAGGGTAATGGGCTATAATTCACCCCTCCACTTT. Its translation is CASSFRVMGYNSPLHF.